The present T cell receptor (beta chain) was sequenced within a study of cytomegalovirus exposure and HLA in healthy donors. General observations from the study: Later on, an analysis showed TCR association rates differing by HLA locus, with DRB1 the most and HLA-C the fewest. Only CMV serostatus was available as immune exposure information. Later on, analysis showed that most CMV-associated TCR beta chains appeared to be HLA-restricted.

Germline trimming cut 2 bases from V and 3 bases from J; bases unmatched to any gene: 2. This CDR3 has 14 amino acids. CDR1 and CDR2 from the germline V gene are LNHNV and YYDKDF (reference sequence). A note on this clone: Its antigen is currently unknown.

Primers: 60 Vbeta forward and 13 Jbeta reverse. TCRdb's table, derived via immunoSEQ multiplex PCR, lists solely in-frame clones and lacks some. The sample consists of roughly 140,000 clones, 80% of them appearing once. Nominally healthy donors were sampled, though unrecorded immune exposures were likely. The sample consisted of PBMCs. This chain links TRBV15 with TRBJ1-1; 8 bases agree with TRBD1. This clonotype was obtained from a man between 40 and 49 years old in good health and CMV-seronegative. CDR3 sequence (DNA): TGTGCCACCAGCAGACAGGGGGCGGACACTGAAGCTTTCTTT. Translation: CATSRQGADTEAFF.